This T cell receptor (beta chain) originates from a study of CXCR3-negative and CXCR3-positive naive CD8 T cells. Study results and caveats: Against CXCR3-negative naive cells, CXCR3-positive naive cells showed more hydrophobic TRB CDR3s. Comparably high diversity marked both naive subsets, whereas memory CD8+ cells had much lower diversity.

A remark on this clonotype: Its antigen is unknown.

Libraries were UMI-labeled 5' RACE TRB cDNA. Each CDR3 protein gets one entry in TCRdb, which reprocessed the 5' RACE reads and gives no DNA. This sample's clone table lists about 110,000 distinct CDR3 sequences. By phenotype, naive CD8+ T cells were CD45RO-CCR7+CD27+CD95-. Germline CDR1 SGHRS, CDR2 YFSETQ. CDR3 length: 13 amino acids. V usage is TRBV5-1 and J usage is TRBJ2-7; TCRdb names TRBD1, which stays unverified in the absence of DNA. Sequencing was done on a sample of naive CXCR3+ CD8+ T cells from blood. The subset denotes: CD45RO-CCR7+CD27+CD95- naive CD8+ T cells expressing CXCR3 (TNR3+). The sequence was obtained from a human donor in good health. Some clones in this sample may be carry-over from other donors' samples. The chain's CDR3 is CASSQGYVYEQYF.